This T cell receptor (beta chain) was obtained from a study of cytomegalovirus exposure and HLA in healthy donors. The donors were members of the validation cohort, which comprised 120 subjects and was separate from the first cohort of roughly 700 subjects. The CDR3 is 16 amino acids. The V end lost 4 bases, the J end lost 5 bases, and 18 bases lay between the germline ends. CDR1 and CDR2 from the germline V gene are SGHRS and YFSETQ. Clones were read by immunoSEQ multiplex PCR, and TCRdb kept only the in-frame ones, dropping some. The sample comprises tens of thousands of clones, 75% to 95% of which are singletons, and around 2.9% rests with the top ten.

The sequence derives from a man between 18 and 29 years old in good health and CMV-seronegative. The sequenced sample consisted of PBMCs. The chain joins TRBV5-1 to TRBJ1-4, with D possibly being TRBD1 (6 bases). The CDR3 DNA reads TGCGCCAGCAGCCAAAATATTGGACAGAGAAATGAAAAACTGTTTTTT. As protein: CASSQNIGQRNEKLFF.